Reported below is one TCR beta chain. The assay was immunoSEQ multiplex PCR, and TCRdb's table has in-frame clones only and misses some. Among more than 250,000 clones listed, approximately 82% were seen once. These data originate in a study of blood T cell repertoires in COVID-19. About the research overall: The United States, Italy and Spain were the sources of the acute and convalescent COVID-19 samples. PBMCs, B-cell-depleted T cells, or T cells were the source of the cDNA or gDNA that made up the material.

This CDR3 region has 18 residues. Germline CDR1 is SGHDN and CDR2 is FVKESK. The junction had 12 bases not matched to a gene; V was cut back by 3 bases and J by 1 base. The source is a man in his sixties who had recovered from COVID-19. The V and J genes are TRBV14 and TRBJ1-1, with TRBD1 identical over 9 bases. Sequencing was carried out using peripheral blood. The CDR3 sequence is CASSQQLLSGQGNTEAFF. The DNA for the CDR3 is TGTGCCAGCAGCCAGCAATTGCTTTCGGGACAGGGGAACACTGAAGCTTTCTTT.